The 30 T cell receptor beta chains below were found in one sample sequenced in a study of response to subunit inactivated influenza vaccine. TCRdb processed the RT-PCR reads anew with MiXCR; each CDR3 protein has one entry. Of 650,000 to 800,000 distinct CDR3 sequences listed, over 11% are singletons. The input for sequencing was PBMCs from blood, taken less than 15 days before vaccination. Source of these receptors: a man aged 45-65 years who received an inactivated influenza vaccine.

The genes are TRBV15 and TRBJ2-1; D is possibly TRBD2 (5 bases). This CDR3 has 13 residues. Looked up from germline, CDR1 is LNHNV and CDR2 is YYDKDF (reference sequence). V lost 1 base and J lost 5, with 6 bases in between. CDR3 nucleotide sequence: TGTGCCACCAGCAGAGTGGAGGACAATGAGCAGTTCTTC. Encoded protein: CATSRVEDNEQFF.

This clonotype was picked up a small number of times. The chain couples TRBV5-1 to TRBJ1-2; 10 bases line up with TRBD1. The trim removed 1 base at V and 4 bases at J, leaving 4 bases unmatched. The CDR3 length is 15 residues. The germline V gene has CDR1 SGHRS and CDR2 YFSETQ. CDR3 DNA: TGCGCCAGCAGCTTGTCGACAGGGGGCAGCTATGGCTACACCTTC. This sequence encodes CASSLSTGGSYGYTF.

About this clonotype itself: One junction end disagrees with the germline gene, perhaps due to a read error. The chain links TRBV7-7 to TRBJ2-3; D not resolved. Germline V CDR1 and CDR2: SSHAT, FNYEAQ (reference sequence). The CDR3 loop spans 17 amino acids. This CDR3 is CASSLGPTLSSTDTQYF. The CDR3 DNA is TGTGCTAGCAGCTTAGGTCCGACCCTATCTAGCACAGATACGCAGTATTTT.

In this sample, this clonotype turned up a few times. This chain uses TRBV7-9 with TRBJ2-5; D is unresolved. CDR1 SEHNR and CDR2 FQNEAQ come from the germline V gene (reference sequence). This CDR3 spans 13 amino acids. V dropped 1 base and J dropped 4 bases, with 7 bases sitting between them. CDR3 DNA: TGTGCCAGCAGCTTAGATGTGGTAGAGACCCAGTACTTC. The encoded protein is CASSLDVVETQYF.

V gene TRBV7-2 combines with J gene TRBJ2-7; D could derive from TRBD1 or TRBD2 (5 bases each). The CDR3 is made up of 16 amino acids. The germline V gene has CDR1 SGHTA and CDR2 FQGNSA. V was clipped by 3 bases and J by 2 bases, with 17 bases between them. The CDR3 spells CASSFRSGRPTYEQYF. Here the CDR3 DNA reads TGTGCCAGCAGCTTTCGGTCGGGACGGCCGACCTACGAGCAGTACTTC.

This clonotype showed up just a few times. The V and J genes are TRBV20-1 and TRBJ2-7; TRBD2 matches at 13 bases. Germline CDR1 reads DFQATT; CDR2 reads SNEGSKA (reference sequence). The V gene end was trimmed by 3 bases and the J gene end by 1 base; junction bases not matched to a gene: 6. The CDR3 runs 16 residues. The CDR3 loop is CSARGLAGTASYEQYF. CDR3 bases: TGCAGTGCTAGGGGACTAGCGGGGACCGCATCCTACGAGCAGTACTTC.

This CDR3 is CASSLVSSREQYF. The CDR3 DNA reads TGTGCCAGCAGTTTAGTCTCCTCGCGGGAGCAGTACTTC. The rearrangement joins TRBV28 to TRBJ2-7; D unclear. The CDR3 is 13 residues long. The germline V gene has CDR1 MDHEN and CDR2 SYDVKM. Trimming stripped 2 bases from V and 7 bases from J, with 12 bases between. The complete variable domain, with remaining parts taken from reference TRBV28 and TRBJ2-7, reads DVKVTQSSRYLVKRTGEKVFLECVQDMDHENMFWYRQDPGLGLRLIYFSYDVKMKEKGDIPEGYSVSREKKERFSLILESASTNQTSMYLCASSLVSSREQYFGPGTRLTVT.

This chain joins TRBV4-3 and TRBJ1-1; 7 bases line up with TRBD1. Germline V gene lookup returns CDR1 LGHNA and CDR2 YSLEER. CDR3 length: 16 residues. Trimming cost V 4 bases and J 2 bases; bases outside gene matches: 10. CDR3 residues: CASSRSSRGINTEAFF. CDR3 DNA sequence: TGCGCCAGCAGCCGGTCTAGCAGGGGGATAAACACTGAAGCTTTCTTT.

V gene TRBV12-3 or TRBV12-4 combines with J gene TRBJ1-3, with D possibly matching TRBD1 (5 bases). Between the trimmed V and J ends, which lost 6 bases and 1 base, there was a span of 13 bases. This CDR3 region has 15 residues. The CDR3 DNA sequence: TGTGCCAGCAGCCAATCCCAGGGTTCTGGAAACACCATATATTTT. This codes for CASSQSQGSGNTIYF.

The chain combines TRBV11-2 with TRBJ2-7, with 7 bases matching TRBD1. V shed 3 bases and J 0 bases; nucleotides not matched to a gene: 8. Germline lookup yields CDR1 SGHAT and CDR2 FQNNGV. This CDR3 spans 16 amino acids. The CDR3 loop reads CASSLPGQTSSYEQYF. CDR3 coding DNA: TGTGCCAGCAGCTTGCCGGGACAGACCAGCTCCTACGAGCAGTACTTC.

In its sample, this clonotype was seen a few times. The chain has TRBV20-1 and TRBJ1-3; no firm D call. Germline CDR1 reads DFQATT; CDR2 reads SNEGSKA (reference sequence). V shed 7 bases and J shed 6 bases, with 16 bases lying between them. The CDR3 has 13 residues. Here the CDR3 DNA reads TGCAGTGTTACCCTGGGTTCCGAAAACACCATATATTTT. Translating it yields CSVTLGSENTIYF.

CDR3 residues: CASSLGGQLNYGYTF. DNA for the CDR3: TGTGCCAGCAGCTTAGGGGGACAGCTTAACTATGGCTACACCTTC. This rearrangement joins TRBV11-2 to TRBJ1-2, with 7 bases lining up with TRBD1. Germline V CDR1 and CDR2: SGHAT, FQNNGV. The CDR3 length is 15 residues. The V segment lost 1 base and the J segment 1 base; nucleotides outside the gene matches: 3. Full variable domain (rest looked up from reference TRBV11-2 and TRBJ1-2): EAGVAQSPRYKIIEKRQSVAFWCNPISGHATLYWYQQILGQGPKLLIQFQNNGVVDDSQLPKDRFSAERLKGVDSTLKIQPAKLEDSAVYLCASSLGGQLNYGYTFGSGTRLTVV.

The chain carries TRBV2 and TRBJ2-7, with 13 bases fitting TRBD2. This CDR3 region has 14 residues. Unmatched junction bases numbered 4, after V lost 8 bases and J lost 3 bases. Germline V gives CDR1 SNHLY, CDR2 FYNNEI. The CDR3 DNA reads TGTGCCAGCGGGACTAGCGGGGTTCTCTACGAGCAGTACTTC. Its translation is CASGTSGVLYEQYF.

In nucleotides, the CDR3 is TGTGCCAGTAGACTAGCGGGGGGTTTTGAGCAGTTCTTC. Translation gives CASRLAGGFEQFF. The chain couples TRBV11-2 to TRBJ2-1, with 13 nucleotides matching TRBD2. Germline-derived CDR1 and CDR2 are SGHAT and FQNNGV. The junction had 5 bases not matched to a gene; V was cut back by 9 bases and J by 9 bases. The CDR3 runs to 13 residues.

This clonotype occurred a few times. CDR3 sequence (DNA): TGTGCCAGCAGCCTAGAGGTCGGGGGCCCAGGATCGAATGAAAAACTGTTTTTT. Protein sequence: CASSLEVGGPGSNEKLFF. The chain carries TRBV7-8 and TRBJ1-4, with D tentatively TRBD1 (6 bases). The V end lost 5 bases, the J end lost 5 bases, and 24 bases lay between the germline ends. Germline V CDR1 and CDR2: SGHVS, FQNEAQ. This CDR3 has 18 residues.

This rearrangement joins TRBV4-3 to TRBJ2-7; D gene uncertain. Per germline, CDR1 LGHNA and CDR2 YSLEER. Trimming left V 0 bases short and J 6 bases short, with 15 bases between. The CDR3 totals 15 residues. The CDR3: CASSQDFVASSEQYF. In DNA, the CDR3 is TGCGCCAGCAGCCAAGATTTTGTGGCTTCAAGCGAGCAGTACTTC.

V usage is TRBV4-1 and J usage is TRBJ2-7, with 8 bases that match TRBD1. Trimming removed 0 bases from V and 1 base from J; junction bases left unmatched: 2. This CDR3 region has 15 residues. CDR1 is MGHRA and CDR2 is YSYEKL in the germline V gene. As DNA, the CDR3 is TGCGCCAGCAGCCAAGAAGGACAGGGATCCTACGAGCAGTACTTC. It specifies CASSQEGQGSYEQYF.

This sequence joins TRBV12-3 or TRBV12-4 and TRBJ2-1, with TRBD2 as a possible D gene (5 bases). Trimming took off 8 bases at V and 2 bases at J, with 13 bases between the two ends. This CDR3 is built from 14 residues. CDR3 protein: CASGRSGAYNEQFF. The DNA of the CDR3 is TGTGCCAGCGGAAGGAGCGGAGCCTACAATGAGCAGTTCTTC.

This clonotype has only a few counts. The gene calls are TRBV3-1 and TRBJ2-7; D is perhaps TRBD1 (6 bases). CDR1 and CDR2 from the germline V gene are LGHDT and YNNKEL (reference sequence). This CDR3 region has 17 residues. V was clipped by 1 base and J by 4 bases, with 20 bases between them. The CDR3 DNA sequence: TGTGCCAGCAGCCAAGGAGGGGGTAGGGCAGGGAGTTACGAGCAGTACTTC. This gives the protein CASSQGGGRAGSYEQYF.

This sequence joins TRBV6-2 or TRBV6-3 and TRBJ2-2; a possible D gene is TRBD2 (6 bases). There are 18 residues in the CDR3. Germline CDR1 MNHEY, CDR2 SVGEGT. Trimming took 6 bases from V and 7 from J, leaving 27 bases between them. The CDR3 sequence is CASSRKAGGAPQFGELFF. The CDR3 bases are TGTGCCAGCAGCCGAAAGGCTGGAGGGGCGCCCCAATTCGGGGAGCTGTTTTTT.

This clonotype showed up many times. The chain couples TRBV5-5 to TRBJ2-2; no firm D call. The CDR3 contains 15 residues. V was clipped by 5 bases and J by 3 bases, with 14 bases between them. CDR1 and CDR2 (germline): SGHKS, YYEKEE (reference sequence). The CDR3 region is CASRPYIAYTGELFF. The CDR3, as DNA: TGTGCCAGCAGGCCTTACATTGCCTACACCGGGGAGCTGTTTTTT.

On this clonotype itself: It may be a read error: a sequence one base away is much more abundant. The chain carries TRBV12-3 or TRBV12-4 and TRBJ1-3; D call uncertain. This CDR3 spans 13 amino acids. CDR3 in DNA: TGTGCCTGCAGTTTAAGGTCTGGAAACACCATATATTTT. It is translated as CACSLRSGNTIYF.

This clonotype was counted at least ten times. V and J are TRBV28 and TRBJ1-4, with no clear D. CDR1 is MDHEN, CDR2 SYDVKM, per germline. The CDR3 has 13 amino acids. The V and J ends lost 3 bases and 6 bases respectively, with 8 bases between them. In DNA, the CDR3 is TGTGCCAGCAGTTTCTCCCCTCATGAAAAACTGTTTTTT. Encoded protein: CASSFSPHEKLFF.

CDR3 nucleotides: TGTGCCAGCAGTGTGGGGCCCCTGGCTGAAGCTTTCTTT. The encoded protein is CASSVGPLAEAFF. V usage is TRBV2 and J usage is TRBJ1-1; possible D gene TRBD1, 5 bases. Per the germline V gene, CDR1 is SNHLY and CDR2 is FYNNEI. The CDR3 is 13 residues long. Trimming shortened V by 4 bases and J by 6 bases, and 12 bases separated the two germline ends.

The chain has TRBV20-1 and TRBJ2-5; the D is unclear. This CDR3 spans 16 amino acids. V was clipped by 6 bases and J by 2 bases, with 22 bases between them. The germline V gene encodes CDR1 DFQATT and CDR2 SNEGSKA (reference sequence). This chain's CDR3 is CSARTMGTLSQETQYF. DNA for the CDR3: TGCAGTGCGAGAACCATGGGAACCCTGTCACAAGAGACCCAGTACTTC.

This clonotype appeared a few times. The chain has TRBV28 and TRBJ2-7; a possible D gene is TRBD1 (6 bases). V was clipped by 10 bases and J by 3 bases, with 13 bases between them. Germline assignment: CDR1 MDHEN and CDR2 SYDVKM. The CDR3 is made up of 12 amino acids. CDR3 sequence reads: CATRTENYEQYF. For the CDR3, the DNA is TGTGCCACCCGGACAGAAAACTACGAGCAGTACTTC.

This clonotype was seen only a few times. V and J are TRBV9 and TRBJ1-1; D is uncertain. Between the trimmed V and J ends, which lost 2 bases and 0 bases, there was a span of 8 bases. The CDR3 consists of 14 residues. The germline V gene encodes CDR1 SGDLS and CDR2 YYNGEE. This chain's CDR3 is CASSVFEMNTEAFF. The CDR3 bases are TGTGCCAGCAGCGTTTTTGAGATGAACACTGAAGCTTTCTTT. Filled out from reference TRBV9 and TRBJ1-1, the complete variable domain reads DSGVTQTPKHLITATGQRVTLRCSPRSGDLSVYWYQQSLDQGLQFLIQYYNGEERAKGNILERFSAQQFPDLHSELNLSSLELGDSALYFCASSVFEMNTEAFFGQGTRLTVV.

This clonotype was recorded at least ten times. This chain joins TRBV7-9 and TRBJ1-2, with D uncertain. Per the germline V gene, CDR1 is SEHNR and CDR2 is FQNEAQ (reference sequence). Trimming shortened V by 0 bases and J by 4 bases, and 9 bases separated the two germline ends. The CDR3 length is 14 residues. CDR3 sequence (DNA): TGTGCCAGCAGCTTAGCGAAAAACAGCTATGGCTACACCTTC. It specifies CASSLAKNSYGYTF.

This clonotype was recorded at least ten times. This chain connects TRBV5-6 to TRBJ2-4, with 8 bases lining up with TRBD1. The V gene's germline CDR1 is SGHDT and CDR2 YYEEEE. J lost 4 bases, V lost 0 bases, and 6 bases had no gene match. This CDR3 has 16 residues. CDR3 coding DNA: TGTGCCAGCAGCTTGGTTTCAGGGGGCTTGAAAAACATTCAGTACTTC. Protein product: CASSLVSGGLKNIQYF.

In its sample, this clonotype was seen a few times. The chain links TRBV20-1 to TRBJ2-5; 7 nucleotides match TRBD2. V lost 7 bases to trimming and J lost 2 bases; unmatched junction nucleotides: 10. The length of the CDR3 is 14 residues. Germline CDR1 and CDR2: DFQATT and SNEGSKA (reference sequence). The CDR3 region has the DNA TGCAGTGGACAGCGGGGCAGACCACAAGAGACCCAGTACTTC. It translates to CSGQRGRPQETQYF.